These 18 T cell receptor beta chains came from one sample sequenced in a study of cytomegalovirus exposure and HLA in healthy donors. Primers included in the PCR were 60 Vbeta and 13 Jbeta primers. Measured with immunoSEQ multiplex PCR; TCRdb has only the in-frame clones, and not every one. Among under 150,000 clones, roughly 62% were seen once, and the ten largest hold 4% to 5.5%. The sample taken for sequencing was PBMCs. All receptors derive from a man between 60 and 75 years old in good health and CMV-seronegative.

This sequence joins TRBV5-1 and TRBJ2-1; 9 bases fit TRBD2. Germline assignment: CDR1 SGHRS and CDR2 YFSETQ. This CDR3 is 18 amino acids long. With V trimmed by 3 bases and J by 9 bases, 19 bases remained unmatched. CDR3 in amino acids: CASSWGREGRGLTLEQFF. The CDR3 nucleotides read TGCGCCAGCAGCTGGGGGCGGGAGGGCCGCGGGCTTACTCTTGAGCAGTTCTTC.

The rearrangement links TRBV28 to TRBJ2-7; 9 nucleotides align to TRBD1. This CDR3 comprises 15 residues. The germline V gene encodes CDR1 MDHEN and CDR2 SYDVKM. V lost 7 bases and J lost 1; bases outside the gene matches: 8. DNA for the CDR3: TGTGCCAGCATCCTACAGGGGGCTGGATCCTACGAGCAGTACTTC. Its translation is CASILQGAGSYEQYF.

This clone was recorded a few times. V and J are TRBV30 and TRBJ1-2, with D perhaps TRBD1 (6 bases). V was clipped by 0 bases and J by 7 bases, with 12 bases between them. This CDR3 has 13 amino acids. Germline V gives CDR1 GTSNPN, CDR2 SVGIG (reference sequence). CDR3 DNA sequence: TGTGCCTGGAGTGTACTACAGGGCTCTGGCTACACCTTC. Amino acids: CAWSVLQGSGYTF.

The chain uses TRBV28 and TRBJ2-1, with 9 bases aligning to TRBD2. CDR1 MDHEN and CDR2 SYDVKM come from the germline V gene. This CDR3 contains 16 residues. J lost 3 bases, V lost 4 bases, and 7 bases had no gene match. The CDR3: CASSYSGSAGYNEQFF. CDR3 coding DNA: TGTGCCAGCAGTTATAGCGGGAGTGCGGGCTACAATGAGCAGTTCTTC.

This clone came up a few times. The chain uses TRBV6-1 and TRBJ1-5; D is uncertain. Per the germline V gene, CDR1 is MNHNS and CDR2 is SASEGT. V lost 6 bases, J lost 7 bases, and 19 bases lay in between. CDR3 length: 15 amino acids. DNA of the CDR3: TGTGCCAGCAGGACCTCCGGAGGGCAGAGGCAGCCCCAGCATTTT. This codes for CASRTSGGQRQPQHF.

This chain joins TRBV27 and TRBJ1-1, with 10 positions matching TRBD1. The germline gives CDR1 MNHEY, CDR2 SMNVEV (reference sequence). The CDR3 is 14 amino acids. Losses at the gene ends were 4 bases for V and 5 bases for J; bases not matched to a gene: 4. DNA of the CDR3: TGTGCCAGCAGTTGGGGGACAGGGGTGACTGAAGCTTTCTTT. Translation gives CASSWGTGVTEAFF.

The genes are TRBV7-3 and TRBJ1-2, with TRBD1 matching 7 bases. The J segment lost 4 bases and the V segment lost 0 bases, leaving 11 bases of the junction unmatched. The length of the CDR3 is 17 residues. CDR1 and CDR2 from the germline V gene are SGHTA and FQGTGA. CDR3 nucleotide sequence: TGTGCCAGCAGCTTAACCGCGCCTACAGGGACAGCCTATGGCTACACCTTC. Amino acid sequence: CASSLTAPTGTAYGYTF.

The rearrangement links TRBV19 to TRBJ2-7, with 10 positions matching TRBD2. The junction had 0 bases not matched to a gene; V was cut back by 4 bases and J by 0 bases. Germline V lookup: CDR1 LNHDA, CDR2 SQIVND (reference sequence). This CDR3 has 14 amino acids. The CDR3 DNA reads TGTGCCAGTAGTAGGACTAGCGGCTCCTACGAGCAGTACTTC. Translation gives CASSRTSGSYEQYF.

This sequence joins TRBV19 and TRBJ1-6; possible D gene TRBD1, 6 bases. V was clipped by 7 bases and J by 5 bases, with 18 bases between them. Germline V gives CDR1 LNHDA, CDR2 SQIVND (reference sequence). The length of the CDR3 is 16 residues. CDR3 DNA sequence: TGTGCCAGTACCTCGAGGGGGGGTACGGATAATTCACCCCTCCACTTT. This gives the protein CASTSRGGTDNSPLHF.

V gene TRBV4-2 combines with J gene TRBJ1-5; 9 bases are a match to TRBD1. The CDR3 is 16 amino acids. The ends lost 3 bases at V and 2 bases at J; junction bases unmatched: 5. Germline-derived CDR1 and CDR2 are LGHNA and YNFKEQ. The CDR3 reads CASSQDTGGGNQPQHF. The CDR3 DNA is TGTGCCAGCAGCCAGGATACAGGGGGCGGCAATCAGCCCCAGCATTTT.

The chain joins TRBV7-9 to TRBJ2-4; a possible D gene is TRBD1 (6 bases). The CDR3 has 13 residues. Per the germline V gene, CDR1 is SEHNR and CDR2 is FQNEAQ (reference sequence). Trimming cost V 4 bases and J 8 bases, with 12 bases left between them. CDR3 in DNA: TGTGCCAGCAGCTCAGGGGAATCGCACATTCAGTACTTC. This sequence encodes CASSSGESHIQYF.

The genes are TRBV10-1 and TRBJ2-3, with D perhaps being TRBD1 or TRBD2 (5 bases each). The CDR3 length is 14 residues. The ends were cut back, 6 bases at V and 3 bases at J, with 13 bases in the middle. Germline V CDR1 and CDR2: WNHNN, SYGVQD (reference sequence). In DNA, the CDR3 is TGCGCCAGCAGAGAGGGGCCGGGGACAGATACGCAGTATTTT. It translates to CASREGPGTDTQYF.

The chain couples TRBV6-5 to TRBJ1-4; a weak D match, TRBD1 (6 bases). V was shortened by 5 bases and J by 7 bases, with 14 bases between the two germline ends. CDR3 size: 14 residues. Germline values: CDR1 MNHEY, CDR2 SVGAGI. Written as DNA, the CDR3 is TGTGCCAGCAGTCGGACAGCCGGAGGTGAAAAACTGTTTTTT. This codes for CASSRTAGGEKLFF.

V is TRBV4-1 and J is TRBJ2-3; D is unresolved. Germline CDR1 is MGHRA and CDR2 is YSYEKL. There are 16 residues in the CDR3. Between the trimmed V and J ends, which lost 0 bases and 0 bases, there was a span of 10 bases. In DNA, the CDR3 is TGCGCCAGCAGCCAAGAAGGTGTGACTAGCACAGATACGCAGTATTTT. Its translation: CASSQEGVTSTDTQYF.

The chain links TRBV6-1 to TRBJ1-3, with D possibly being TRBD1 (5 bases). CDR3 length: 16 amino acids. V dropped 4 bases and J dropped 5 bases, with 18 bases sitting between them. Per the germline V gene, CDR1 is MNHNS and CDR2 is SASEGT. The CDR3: CASSATGVSGRNTIYF. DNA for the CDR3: TGTGCCAGCAGTGCCACAGGCGTTTCAGGGAGAAACACCATATATTTT.

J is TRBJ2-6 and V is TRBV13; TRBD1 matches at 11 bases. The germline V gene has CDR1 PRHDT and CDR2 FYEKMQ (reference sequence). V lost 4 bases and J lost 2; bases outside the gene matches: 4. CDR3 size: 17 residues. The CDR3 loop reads CASSYGQGAAGANVLTF. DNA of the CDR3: TGTGCCAGCAGCTACGGACAGGGGGCTGCTGGGGCCAACGTCCTGACTTTC.

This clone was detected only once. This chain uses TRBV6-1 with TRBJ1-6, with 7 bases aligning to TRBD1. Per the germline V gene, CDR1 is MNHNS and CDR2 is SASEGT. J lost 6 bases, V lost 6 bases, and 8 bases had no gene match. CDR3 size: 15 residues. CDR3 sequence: CASRKNGDSNSPLHF. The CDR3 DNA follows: TGTGCCAGCAGGAAAAACGGGGACAGTAATTCACCCCTCCACTTT.

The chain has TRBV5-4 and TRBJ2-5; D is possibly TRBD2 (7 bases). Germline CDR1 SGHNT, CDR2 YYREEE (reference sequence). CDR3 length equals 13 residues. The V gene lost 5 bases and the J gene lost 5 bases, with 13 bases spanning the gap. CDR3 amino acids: CASSRGAGETQYF. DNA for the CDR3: TGTGCCAGCAGTCGGGGGGCGGGGGAGACCCAGTACTTC.